This TCR beta chain stems from a study of cytomegalovirus exposure and HLA in healthy donors. General study findings and limits: Diagnosis of cytomegalovirus status made by the classifier reportedly showed high specificity and sensitivity. Investigators reported under 200 TCR beta chains as tied to cytomegalovirus. Data from an earlier analysis indicated that most TCR beta V segments were productive either about 87% or about 30% of the time.

This CDR3 region has 17 residues. Germline V gene lookup returns CDR1 SGHTA and CDR2 FQGNSA. Germline trimming cut 2 bases from V and 1 base from J; bases unmatched to any gene: 4. Use of 60 Vbeta and 13 Jbeta primers characterized the PCR. The data were produced by immunoSEQ multiplex PCR, yet TCRdb's version contains in-frame clones alone and is incomplete. This table holds approximately 110,000 clones, roughly 80% found once. Note on this clone: Its cognate antigen is unknown.

This chain uses TRBV7-2 with TRBJ2-1, with TRBD2 matching 11 bases. This TCR was sampled from a woman aged 30 to 39 in good health and CMV-seropositive. Sequenced input: PBMCs. CDR3 bases: TGTGCCAGCAGCTTAAAATGGACTAGCGGGTCCTACAATGAGCAGTTCTTC. This encodes CASSLKWTSGSYNEQFF.